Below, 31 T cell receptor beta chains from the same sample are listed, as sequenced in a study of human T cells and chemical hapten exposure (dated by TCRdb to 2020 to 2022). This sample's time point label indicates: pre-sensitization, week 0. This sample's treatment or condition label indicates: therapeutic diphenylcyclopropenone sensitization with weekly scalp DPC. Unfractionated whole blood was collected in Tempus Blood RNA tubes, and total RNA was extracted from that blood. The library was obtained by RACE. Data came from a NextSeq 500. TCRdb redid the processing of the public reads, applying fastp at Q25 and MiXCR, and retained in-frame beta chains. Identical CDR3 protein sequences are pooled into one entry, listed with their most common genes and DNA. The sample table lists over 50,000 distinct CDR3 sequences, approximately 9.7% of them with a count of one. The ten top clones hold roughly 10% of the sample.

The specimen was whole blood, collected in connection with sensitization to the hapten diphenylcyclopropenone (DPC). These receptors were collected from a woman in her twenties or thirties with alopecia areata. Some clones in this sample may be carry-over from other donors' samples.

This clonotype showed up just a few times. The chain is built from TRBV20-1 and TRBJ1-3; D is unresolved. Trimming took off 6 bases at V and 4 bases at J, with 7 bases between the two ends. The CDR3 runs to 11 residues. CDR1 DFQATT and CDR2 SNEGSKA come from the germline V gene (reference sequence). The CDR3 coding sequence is TGCAGTGCGCCGACAGGAAACACCATATATTTT. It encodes CSAPTGNTIYF.

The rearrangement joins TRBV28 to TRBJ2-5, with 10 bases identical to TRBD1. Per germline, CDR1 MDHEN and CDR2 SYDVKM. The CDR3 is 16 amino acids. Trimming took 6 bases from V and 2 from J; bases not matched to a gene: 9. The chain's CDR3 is CASSRSGTGEQETQYF. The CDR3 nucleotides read TGTGCCAGCAGCCGGTCCGGGACAGGGGAGCAAGAGACCCAGTACTTC.

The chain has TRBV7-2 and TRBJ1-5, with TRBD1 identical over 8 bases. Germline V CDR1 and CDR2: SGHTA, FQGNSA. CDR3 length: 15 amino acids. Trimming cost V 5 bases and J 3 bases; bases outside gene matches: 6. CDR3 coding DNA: TGTGCCAGCAGCGGACAGGGCGGTAACAATCAGCCCCAGCATTTT. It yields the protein CASSGQGGNNQPQHF.

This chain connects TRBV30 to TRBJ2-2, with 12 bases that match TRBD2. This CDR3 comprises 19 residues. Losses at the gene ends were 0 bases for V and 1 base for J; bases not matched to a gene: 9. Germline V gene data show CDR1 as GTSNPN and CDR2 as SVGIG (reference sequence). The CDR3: CAWSVSGLAGGRNTGELFF. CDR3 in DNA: TGTGCCTGGAGTGTATCGGGGCTAGCGGGGGGGCGGAACACCGGGGAGCTGTTTTTT.

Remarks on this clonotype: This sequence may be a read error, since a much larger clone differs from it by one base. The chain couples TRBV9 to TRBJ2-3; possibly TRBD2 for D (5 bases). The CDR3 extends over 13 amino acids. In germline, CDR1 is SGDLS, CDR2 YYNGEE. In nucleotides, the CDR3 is TGTGACAGCAGCGTATCTGGAGGAGATACGCAGTATTTT. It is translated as CDSSVSGGDTQYF.

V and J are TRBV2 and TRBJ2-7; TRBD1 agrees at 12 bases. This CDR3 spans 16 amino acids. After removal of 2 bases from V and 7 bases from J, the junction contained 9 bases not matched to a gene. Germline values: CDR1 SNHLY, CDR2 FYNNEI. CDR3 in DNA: TGTGCCAGCAGTGAATCTCCGGGACAGGGGGCGGAGGAGCAGTACTTC. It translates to CASSESPGQGAEEQYF.

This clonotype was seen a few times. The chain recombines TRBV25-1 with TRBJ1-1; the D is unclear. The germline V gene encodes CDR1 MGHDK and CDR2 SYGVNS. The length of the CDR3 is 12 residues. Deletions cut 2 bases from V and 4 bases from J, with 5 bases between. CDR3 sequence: CASSETGTEAFF. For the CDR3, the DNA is TGTGCCAGCAGTGAAACCGGCACTGAAGCTTTCTTT.

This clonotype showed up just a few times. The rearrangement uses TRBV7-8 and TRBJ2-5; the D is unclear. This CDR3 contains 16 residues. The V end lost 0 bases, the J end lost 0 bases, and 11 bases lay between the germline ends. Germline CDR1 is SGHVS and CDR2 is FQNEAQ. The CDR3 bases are TGTGCCAGCAGCTTAGCGGGAACGGATTACCAAGAGACCCAGTACTTC. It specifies CASSLAGTDYQETQYF.

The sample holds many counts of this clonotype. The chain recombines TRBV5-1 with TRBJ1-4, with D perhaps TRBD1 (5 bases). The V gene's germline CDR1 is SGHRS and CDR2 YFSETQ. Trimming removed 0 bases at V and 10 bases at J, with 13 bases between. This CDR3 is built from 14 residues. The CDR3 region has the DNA TGCGCCAGCAGCTTGGACGGGGGATCGGGAAAACTGTTTTTT. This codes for CASSLDGGSGKLFF.

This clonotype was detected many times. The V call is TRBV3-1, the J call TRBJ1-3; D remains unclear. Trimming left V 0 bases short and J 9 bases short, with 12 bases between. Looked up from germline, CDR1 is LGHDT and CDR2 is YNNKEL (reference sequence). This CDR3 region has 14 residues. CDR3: CASSQEFRQSTIYF. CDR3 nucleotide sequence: TGTGCCAGCAGCCAAGAATTCAGGCAGAGCACCATATATTTT.

The CDR3 is CASSPPTRSTDTQYF. The CDR3 DNA reads TGTGCCAGCAGCCCACCGACTAGAAGCACAGATACGCAGTATTTT. The chain links TRBV25-1 to TRBJ2-3; TRBD2 might be the D (6 bases). Trimming pared 6 bases from V and 0 bases from J, leaving 13 bases between. The CDR3 is made up of 15 amino acids. Per the germline V gene, CDR1 is MGHDK and CDR2 is SYGVNS.

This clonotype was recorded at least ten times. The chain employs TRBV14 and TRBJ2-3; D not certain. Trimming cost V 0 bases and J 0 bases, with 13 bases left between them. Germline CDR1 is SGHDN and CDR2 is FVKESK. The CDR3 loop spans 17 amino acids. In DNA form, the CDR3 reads TGTGCCAGCAGCCAAGATCCGCAGGAGAGAAGCACAGATACGCAGTATTTT. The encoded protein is CASSQDPQERSTDTQYF.

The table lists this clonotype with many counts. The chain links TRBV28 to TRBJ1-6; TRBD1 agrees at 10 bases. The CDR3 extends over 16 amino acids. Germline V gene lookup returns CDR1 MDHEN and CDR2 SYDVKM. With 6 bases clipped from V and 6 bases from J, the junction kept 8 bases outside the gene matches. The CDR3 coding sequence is TGTGCCAGCAGCCCTCGACAGGGGGCTCCTAATTCACCCCTCCACTTT. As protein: CASSPRQGAPNSPLHF. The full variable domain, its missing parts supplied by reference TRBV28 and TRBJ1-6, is DVKVTQSSRYLVKRTGEKVFLECVQDMDHENMFWYRQDPGLGLRLIYFSYDVKMKEKGDIPEGYSVSREKKERFSLILESASTNQTSMYLCASSPRQGAPNSPLHFGNGTRLTVT.

This CDR3 is CASSSGLEPYGYTF. The CDR3 region has the DNA TGTGCCAGCAGCTCCGGTCTGGAGCCCTATGGCTACACCTTC. The J gene is TRBJ1-2, the V gene TRBV5-4; D unresolved. This CDR3 is built from 14 residues. Looked up from germline, CDR1 is SGHNT and CDR2 is YYREEE (reference sequence). With 3 bases removed from V and 4 bases from J, the gap between germline ends came to 13 bases.

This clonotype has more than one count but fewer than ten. CDR3: CASSSSPSSYEQYF. The CDR3 coding sequence is TGTGCCAGCAGCTCGTCCCCCAGCTCCTACGAGCAGTACTTC. V gene TRBV7-3 combines with J gene TRBJ2-7; no clear D. The CDR3 has 14 amino acids. Germline values: CDR1 SGHTA, CDR2 FQGTGA. V dropped 4 bases and J dropped 0 bases, with 10 bases sitting between them.

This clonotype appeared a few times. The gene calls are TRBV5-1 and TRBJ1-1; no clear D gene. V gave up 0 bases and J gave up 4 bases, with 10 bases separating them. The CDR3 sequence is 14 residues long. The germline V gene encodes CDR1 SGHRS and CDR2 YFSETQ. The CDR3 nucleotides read TGCGCCAGCAGCTTGGCGGCAGTAGGCACTGAAGCTTTCTTT. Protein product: CASSLAAVGTEAFF.

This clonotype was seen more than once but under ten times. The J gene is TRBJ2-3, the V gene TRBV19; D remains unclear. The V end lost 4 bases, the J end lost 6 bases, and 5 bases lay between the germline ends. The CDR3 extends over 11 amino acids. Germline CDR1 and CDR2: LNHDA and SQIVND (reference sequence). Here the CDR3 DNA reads TGTGCCAGTAGTAACTTCGATACGCAGTATTTT. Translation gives CASSNFDTQYF.

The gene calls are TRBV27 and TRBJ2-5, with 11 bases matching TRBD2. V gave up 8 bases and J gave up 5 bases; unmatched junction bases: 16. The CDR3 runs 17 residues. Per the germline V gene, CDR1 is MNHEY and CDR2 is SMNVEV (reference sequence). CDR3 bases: TGTGCCAGCTCACTGAGGTCCCTAGCGGGGGGATGGGAGACCCAGTACTTC. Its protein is CASSLRSLAGGWETQYF.

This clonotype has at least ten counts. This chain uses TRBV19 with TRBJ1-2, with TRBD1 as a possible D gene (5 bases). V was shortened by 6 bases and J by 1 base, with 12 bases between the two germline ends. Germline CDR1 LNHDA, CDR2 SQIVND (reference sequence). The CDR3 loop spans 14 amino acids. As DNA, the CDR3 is TGTGCCAGTAGGGGGGACCTGCTTAACTATGGCTACACCTTC. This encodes CASRGDLLNYGYTF. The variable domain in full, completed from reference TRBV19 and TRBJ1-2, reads DGGITQSPKYLFRKEGQNVTLSCEQNLNHDAMYWYRQDPGQGLRLIYYSQIVNDFQKGDIAEGYSVSREKKESFPLTVTSAQKNPTAFYLCASRGDLLNYGYTFGSGTRLTVV.

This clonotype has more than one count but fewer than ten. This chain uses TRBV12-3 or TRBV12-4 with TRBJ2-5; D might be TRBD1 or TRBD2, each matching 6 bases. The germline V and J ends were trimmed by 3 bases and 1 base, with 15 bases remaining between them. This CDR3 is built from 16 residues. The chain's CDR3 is CASSFGGLASQETQYF. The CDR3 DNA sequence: TGTGCCAGCAGTTTTGGGGGGCTAGCGAGCCAAGAGACCCAGTACTTC.

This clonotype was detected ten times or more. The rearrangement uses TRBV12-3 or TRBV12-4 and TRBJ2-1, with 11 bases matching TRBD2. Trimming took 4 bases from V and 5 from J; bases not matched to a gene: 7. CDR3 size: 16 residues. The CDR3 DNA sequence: TGTGCCAGCAGTTCCTCCAGACTAGCGGGAAACAATGAGCAGTTCTTC. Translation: CASSSSRLAGNNEQFF.

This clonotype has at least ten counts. CDR3 bases: TGTGCCAGCAGCTTAGTAGGCCTGAACACCGGGGAGCTGTTTTTT. It yields the protein CASSLVGLNTGELFF. This rearrangement joins TRBV11-2 to TRBJ2-2; D is unresolved. The V gene's germline CDR1 is SGHAT and CDR2 FQNNGV. Trimming stripped 1 base from V and 1 base from J, with 7 bases between. The CDR3 loop spans 15 amino acids.

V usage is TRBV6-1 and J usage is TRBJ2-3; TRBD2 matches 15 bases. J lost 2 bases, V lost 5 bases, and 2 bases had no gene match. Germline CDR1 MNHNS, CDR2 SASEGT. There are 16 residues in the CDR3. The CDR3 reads CASSRTSGGATDTQYF. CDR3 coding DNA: TGTGCCAGCAGTAGGACTAGCGGGGGGGCCACAGATACGCAGTATTTT.

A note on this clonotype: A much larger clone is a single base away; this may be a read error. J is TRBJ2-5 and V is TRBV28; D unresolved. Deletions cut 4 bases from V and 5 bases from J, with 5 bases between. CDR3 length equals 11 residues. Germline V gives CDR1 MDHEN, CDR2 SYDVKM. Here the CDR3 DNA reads TGTGCCAGCAGTTGGTGGGAGACCCAGTACTTC. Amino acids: CASSWWETQYF. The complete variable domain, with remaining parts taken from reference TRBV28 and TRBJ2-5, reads DVKVTQSSRYLVKRTGEKVFLECVQDMDHENMFWYRQDPGLGLRLIYFSYDVKMKEKGDIPEGYSVSREKKERFSLILESASTNQTSMYLCASSWWETQYFGPGTRLLVL.

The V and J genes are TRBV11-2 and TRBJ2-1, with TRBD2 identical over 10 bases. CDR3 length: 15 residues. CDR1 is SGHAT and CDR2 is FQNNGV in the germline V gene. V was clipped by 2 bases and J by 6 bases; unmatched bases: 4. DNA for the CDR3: TGTGCCAGCAGCTTACGAGCGGGGGGGAGCAATGAGCAGTTCTTC. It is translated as CASSLRAGGSNEQFF.

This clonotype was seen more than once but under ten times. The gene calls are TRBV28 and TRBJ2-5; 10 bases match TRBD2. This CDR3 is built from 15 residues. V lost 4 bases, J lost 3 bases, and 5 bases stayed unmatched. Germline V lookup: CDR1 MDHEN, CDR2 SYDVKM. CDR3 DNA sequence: TGTGCCAGCAGTTCTCGGACTAGCGGAGAAGAGACCCAGTACTTC. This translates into CASSSRTSGEETQYF.

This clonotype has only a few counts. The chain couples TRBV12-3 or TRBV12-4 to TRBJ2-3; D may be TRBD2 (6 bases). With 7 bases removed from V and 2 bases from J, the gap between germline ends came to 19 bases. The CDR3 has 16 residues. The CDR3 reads CASTPGTFLSTDTQYF. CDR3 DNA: TGTGCCAGCACCCCGGGGACTTTCCTATCCACAGATACGCAGTATTTT.

CDR3 bases: TGTGCCAGCAGCCAAGCCGGGACAGCAAACATTCAGTACTTC. This gives the protein CASSQAGTANIQYF. The chain links TRBV3-1 to TRBJ2-4; 7 positions match TRBD1. CDR3 size: 14 residues. Germline V gene sequence: CDR1 LGHDT, CDR2 YNNKEL (reference sequence). V trimming: 1 base; J trimming: 6 bases; junction bases outside the gene matches: 3.

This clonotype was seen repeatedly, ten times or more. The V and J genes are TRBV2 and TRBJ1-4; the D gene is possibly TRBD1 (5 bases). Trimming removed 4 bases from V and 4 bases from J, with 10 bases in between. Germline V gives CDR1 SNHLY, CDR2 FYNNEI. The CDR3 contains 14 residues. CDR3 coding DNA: TGTGCCAGCAGTGCGACAGCCGTTAATGAAAAACTGTTTTTT. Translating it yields CASSATAVNEKLFF.

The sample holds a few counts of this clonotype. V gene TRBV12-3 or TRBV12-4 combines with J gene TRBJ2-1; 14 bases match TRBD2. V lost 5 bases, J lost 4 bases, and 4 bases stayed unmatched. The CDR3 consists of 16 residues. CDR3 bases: TGTGCCAGCAGTCAGGGACTAGCGGGGGTGTACAATGAGCAGTTCTTC. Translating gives CASSQGLAGVYNEQFF.

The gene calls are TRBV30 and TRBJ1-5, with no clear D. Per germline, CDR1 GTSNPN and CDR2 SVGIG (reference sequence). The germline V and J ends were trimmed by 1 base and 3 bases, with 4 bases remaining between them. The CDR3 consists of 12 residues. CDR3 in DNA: TGTGCCTGGAGTGGTTCCAATCAGCCCCAGCATTTT. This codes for CAWSGSNQPQHF.